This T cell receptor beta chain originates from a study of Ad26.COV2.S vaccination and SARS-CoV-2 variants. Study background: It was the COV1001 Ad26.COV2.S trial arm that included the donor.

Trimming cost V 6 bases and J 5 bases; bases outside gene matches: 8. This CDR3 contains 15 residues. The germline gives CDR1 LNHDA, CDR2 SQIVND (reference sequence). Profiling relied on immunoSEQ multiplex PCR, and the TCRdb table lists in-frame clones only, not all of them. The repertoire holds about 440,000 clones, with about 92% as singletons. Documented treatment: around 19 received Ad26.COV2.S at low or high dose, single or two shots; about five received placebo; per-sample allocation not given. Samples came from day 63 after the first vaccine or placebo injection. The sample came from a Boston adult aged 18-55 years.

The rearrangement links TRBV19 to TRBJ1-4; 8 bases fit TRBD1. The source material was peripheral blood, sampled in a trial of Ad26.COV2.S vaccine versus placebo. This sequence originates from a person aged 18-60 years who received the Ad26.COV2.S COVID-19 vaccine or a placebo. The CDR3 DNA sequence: TGTGCCAGTAGGGGGACAGGCTCCTCAAATGAAAAACTGTTTTTT. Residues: CASRGTGSSNEKLFF.